Listed here are 2 T cell receptor beta chains from one sample, sequenced in a study of blood T cell repertoires in COVID-19. Assay: immunoSEQ multiplex PCR; the TCRdb copy retains only in-frame clones and omits some. The repertoire holds about 92,000 clones, with 70% to 90% as singletons. The specimen sequenced was peripheral blood. Receptors originate from a human donor in a cohort sampled during active COVID-19.

This clone was seen only a few times. The V call is TRBV5-5, the J call TRBJ2-7; 8 bases agree with TRBD1. Unmatched junction bases numbered 4, after V lost 3 bases and J lost 2 bases. The CDR3 runs to 14 residues. Germline V lookup: CDR1 SGHKS, CDR2 YYEKEE (reference sequence). This chain's CDR3 is CASSWPGQAYEQYF. As DNA, the CDR3 is TGTGCCAGCAGCTGGCCGGGACAGGCCTACGAGCAGTACTTC.

In regard to this clone: Other nucleotide sequences from this sample produce the same CDR3. This chain connects TRBV7-9 to TRBJ1-2, with D hard to call. CDR1 and CDR2 from the germline V gene are SEHNR and FQNEAQ (reference sequence). V lost 0 bases to trimming and J lost 6 bases, with 14 bases between them. The CDR3 runs 15 residues. CDR3 DNA: TGTGCCAGCAGCTTAGCCGGGAGTGGTACCGATGGCTACACCTTC. This sequence encodes CASSLAGSGTDGYTF.